A single sample is the source of the 25 T cell receptor beta chains below, sequenced in a study of technical replicates of blood from several donors (dated 2017 in TCRdb). Libraries were prepared through the immunoSEQ multiplex PCR assay. TCRdb's version of the immuneACCESS table is confined to in-frame rearrangements and falls short of the full clone set. An unresolved V gene accounts for under half of the shortfall where checked; the remainder is of unknown origin. The sample table records roughly 76,000 clones; 94% of these occur just once. Approximately 0.41% of the sample is held by the ten biggest clonotypes. The sample consisted of T cells isolated from PBMCs. The receptors originated from a human donor in good health.

The genes are TRBV27 and TRBJ1-5; D is uncertain. The CDR3 consists of 14 residues. In germline, CDR1 is MNHEY, CDR2 SMNVEV (reference sequence). The V and J ends lost 2 bases and 0 bases respectively, with 5 bases between them. The CDR3: CASSLGGSNQPQHF. In DNA, the CDR3 is TGTGCCAGCAGTTTAGGAGGTAGCAATCAGCCCCAGCATTTT.

This rearrangement joins TRBV10-2 to TRBJ1-4; TRBD1 is a possible D gene (6 bases). This CDR3 has 15 residues. In germline, CDR1 is WSHSY, CDR2 SAAADI. The ends were cut back, 3 bases at V and 6 bases at J, with 14 bases in the middle. The CDR3 loop reads CASSDWGLTHEKLFF. DNA of the CDR3: TGCGCCAGCAGTGACTGGGGGCTAACCCATGAAAAACTGTTTTTT.

The chain uses TRBV27 and TRBJ1-5; a weak D match, TRBD1 (5 bases). The V end was cut by 1 base, the J end by 1 base, with 14 bases between. Germline V gene sequence: CDR1 MNHEY, CDR2 SMNVEV (reference sequence). There are 17 residues in the CDR3. The CDR3 is CASSLYWGGSSNQPQHF. Written as DNA, the CDR3 is TGTGCCAGCAGTTTATATTGGGGGGGGTCGAGCAATCAGCCCCAGCATTTT.

The chain couples TRBV30 to TRBJ1-2; unclear D gene. The V end was cut by 2 bases, the J end by 5 bases, with 9 bases between. This CDR3 is built from 12 residues. Per the germline V gene, CDR1 is GTSNPN and CDR2 is SVGIG (reference sequence). CDR3 in DNA: TGTGCCTGGAGTACCGGAGGGTATGGCTACACCTTC. It specifies CAWSTGGYGYTF.

J is TRBJ2-1 and V is TRBV5-1, with D maybe TRBD2 (6 bases). This CDR3 is 17 amino acids long. The V end lost 6 bases, the J end lost 3 bases, and 22 bases lay between the germline ends. Germline-derived CDR1 and CDR2 are SGHRS and YFSETQ. CDR3 in amino acids: CASTTHRWLANYNEQFF. The CDR3 DNA reads as TGCGCCAGCACCACACACCGATGGCTAGCGAACTACAATGAGCAGTTCTTC.

V usage is TRBV28 and J usage is TRBJ1-5; a weak D match, TRBD1 (6 bases). Germline loops: CDR1 MDHEN, CDR2 SYDVKM. Trimming stripped 7 bases from V and 5 bases from J, with 18 bases between. CDR3 size: 15 residues. In DNA form, the CDR3 reads TGTGCCAGCACCCACTCCAGGGGCTCGTATCAGCCCCAGCATTTT. Translated: CASTHSRGSYQPQHF.

This rearrangement joins TRBV5-8 to TRBJ1-5; TRBD1 matches 11 bases. Trimming removed 6 bases from V and 5 bases from J; junction bases left unmatched: 13. Per the germline V gene, CDR1 is SGHTS and CDR2 is YDEGEE. The CDR3 has 17 amino acids. Written as DNA, the CDR3 is TGTGCCAGCATCCCGAGGGGGGGACAGGGGGTGGATCAGCCCCAGCATTTT. Protein: CASIPRGGQGVDQPQHF.

V is TRBV10-3 and J is TRBJ2-7; 10 bases align to TRBD2. After removal of 5 bases from V and 0 bases from J, the junction contained 7 bases not matched to a gene. CDR1 ENHRY and CDR2 SYGVKD come from the germline V gene. CDR3 length equals 16 residues. The CDR3 spells CAISQGLAGASYEQYF. The CDR3 bases are TGTGCCATCAGTCAGGGCCTAGCGGGAGCCTCCTACGAGCAGTACTTC.

The J gene is TRBJ1-5, the V gene TRBV7-9; no firm D call. The germline V and J ends were trimmed by 1 base and 2 bases, with 9 bases remaining between them. The germline V gene encodes CDR1 SEHNR and CDR2 FQNEAQ (reference sequence). The CDR3 spans 15 residues. CDR3 DNA: TGTGCCAGCAGCTTAGGGGCGGGAGGCAATCAGCCCCAGCATTTT. Its protein is CASSLGAGGNQPQHF.

This chain joins TRBV28 and TRBJ1-5; D remains unclear. V was clipped by 7 bases and J by 6 bases, with 10 bases between them. The germline V gene has CDR1 MDHEN and CDR2 SYDVKM. The CDR3 consists of 12 residues. CDR3 sequence (DNA): TGTGCCAGCATTGCCTCGAGTCAGCCCCAGCATTTT. This translates into CASIASSQPQHF.

The chain joins TRBV5-6 to TRBJ1-4; 7 bases fit TRBD1. The germline gives CDR1 SGHDT, CDR2 YYEEEE. There are 15 residues in the CDR3. Unmatched junction bases numbered 7, after V lost 0 bases and J lost 8 bases. CDR3 nucleotides: TGTGCCAGCAGCTTGGACAGGGGCCCGGAGGAAAAACTGTTTTTT. Translating gives CASSLDRGPEEKLFF. The complete variable domain, with remaining parts taken from reference TRBV5-6 and TRBJ1-4, reads DAGVTQSPTHLIKTRGQQVTLRCSPKSGHDTVSWYQQALGQGPQFIFQYYEEEERQRGNFPDRFSGHQFPNYSSELNVNALLLGDSALYLCASSLDRGPEEKLFFGSGTQLSVL.

The chain combines TRBV4-1 with TRBJ2-1; D might be TRBD2 (5 bases). This CDR3 region has 17 residues. The germline V gene encodes CDR1 MGHRA and CDR2 YSYEKL. V lost 0 bases and J 0 bases, leaving 12 bases between the germline ends. In DNA, the CDR3 is TGCGCCAGCAGCCAAGATCAGGCGAGCGGCTCCTACAATGAGCAGTTCTTC. It yields the protein CASSQDQASGSYNEQFF.

Details on this clone: Other DNA sequences from this sample encode an identical CDR3 as well. This chain links TRBV5-6 with TRBJ2-5, with D possibly being TRBD1 (5 bases). The V gene's germline CDR1 is SGHDT and CDR2 YYEEEE. Trimming pared 2 bases from V and 2 bases from J, leaving 7 bases between. This CDR3 is 13 amino acids long. CDR3 nucleotides: TGTGCCAGCAGCTTAGACAGACAAGAGACCCAGTACTTC. It translates to CASSLDRQETQYF. The entire variable domain, with the rest obtained from reference TRBV5-6 and TRBJ2-5, is as follows: DAGVTQSPTHLIKTRGQQVTLRCSPKSGHDTVSWYQQALGQGPQFIFQYYEEEERQRGNFPDRFSGHQFPNYSSELNVNALLLGDSALYLCASSLDRQETQYFGPGTRLLVL.

This clone was observed a single time. The rearrangement uses TRBV5-6 and TRBJ2-3, with 7 nucleotides matching TRBD2. The junction had 12 bases not matched to a gene; V was cut back by 3 bases and J by 2 bases. The V gene's germline CDR1 is SGHDT and CDR2 YYEEEE. The CDR3 consists of 17 residues. The CDR3 nucleotides are TGTGCCAGCAGCTGGGGCCCAGCGGGATATACCACAGATACGCAGTATTTT. Protein sequence: CASSWGPAGYTTDTQYF.

The chain is built from TRBV5-6 and TRBJ2-7; 9 bases agree with TRBD2. The CDR3 sequence is 18 residues long. Germline assignment: CDR1 SGHDT and CDR2 YYEEEE. With V trimmed by 0 bases and J by 0 bases, 10 bases remained unmatched. The CDR3 sequence is CASSLARRLADLSYEQYF. CDR3 DNA: TGTGCCAGCAGCTTGGCCCGCCGACTAGCGGACCTCTCCTACGAGCAGTACTTC.

This clone was found a few times. V is TRBV10-3 and J is TRBJ1-2, with a weak D call TRBD1 (5 bases). The germline V gene encodes CDR1 ENHRY and CDR2 SYGVKD. Trimming removed 5 bases at V and 3 bases at J, with 13 bases between. The CDR3 extends over 14 amino acids. The CDR3 sequence: CAISSGIRDYGYTF. CDR3 in DNA: TGTGCCATCAGTTCAGGGATTAGAGACTATGGCTACACCTTC.

The chain combines TRBV30 with TRBJ2-2; no clear D gene. Germline V gene sequence: CDR1 GTSNPN, CDR2 SVGIG (reference sequence). V was trimmed by 0 bases and J by 1 base, leaving 6 bases between them. The CDR3 extends over 14 amino acids. The CDR3: CAWSVSVNTGELFF. The CDR3 DNA follows: TGTGCCTGGAGTGTGAGTGTGAACACCGGGGAGCTGTTTTTT. The variable domain in full, with the rest retrieved from reference TRBV30 and TRBJ2-2, is SQTIHQWPATLVQPVGSPLSLECTVEGTSNPNLYWYRQAAGRGLQLLFYSVGIGQISSEVPQNLSASRPQDRQFILSSKKLLLSDSGFYLCAWSVSVNTGELFFGEGSRLTVL.

The rearrangement links TRBV29-1 to TRBJ2-7, with D maybe TRBD2 (7 bases). Looked up from germline, CDR1 is SQVTM and CDR2 is ANQGSEA. The length of the CDR3 is 14 residues. V was trimmed by 1 base and J by 4 bases, leaving 14 bases between them. In DNA, the CDR3 is TGCAGCGTTGAAGGGGGGGCGGGAGCATACGAGCAGTACTTC. Amino acids: CSVEGGAGAYEQYF.

The chain is built from TRBV7-8 and TRBJ2-5; a possible D gene is TRBD2 (6 bases). Trimming pared 5 bases from V and 5 bases from J, leaving 12 bases between. The CDR3 spans 13 residues. From germline, CDR1 is SGHVS and CDR2 FQNEAQ. The CDR3 DNA follows: TGTGCCAGCAGCCCGGGGACTTTCGAGACCCAGTACTTC. Residues: CASSPGTFETQYF.

The V call is TRBV2, the J call TRBJ2-7, with D possibly matching TRBD2 (5 bases). Trimming pared 6 bases from V and 4 bases from J, leaving 16 bases between. Germline loops: CDR1 SNHLY, CDR2 FYNNEI. This CDR3 has 14 residues. The CDR3 reads CASRDPGSSYEQYF. CDR3 nucleotide sequence: TGTGCCAGCAGGGACCCGGGATCATCTTACGAGCAGTACTTC. Combining the CDR3 with reference TRBV2 and TRBJ2-7 gives the whole variable domain EPEVTQTPSHQVTQMGQEVILRCVPISNHLYFYWYRQILGQKVEFLVSFYNNEISEKSEIFDDQFSVERPDGSNFTLKIRSTKLEDSAMYFCASRDPGSSYEQYFGPGTRLTVT.

The chain employs TRBV5-1 and TRBJ2-7; 11 positions agree with TRBD2. V lost 0 bases to trimming and J lost 5 bases; unmatched junction nucleotides: 4. Per the germline V gene, CDR1 is SGHRS and CDR2 is YFSETQ. The CDR3 sequence is 15 residues long. CDR3 amino acids: CASSLGGTSGDEQYF. CDR3 coding DNA: TGCGCCAGCAGCTTGGGAGGGACTAGCGGAGACGAGCAGTACTTC.

The chain uses TRBV4-3 and TRBJ2-1, with D perhaps TRBD2 (5 bases). This CDR3 contains 16 residues. V was clipped by 2 bases and J by 0 bases, with 11 bases between them. CDR1 and CDR2 (germline): LGHNA, YSLEER. This chain's CDR3 is CASSQSFGSSYNEQFF. Written as DNA, the CDR3 is TGCGCCAGCAGCCAAAGTTTTGGGAGCTCCTACAATGAGCAGTTCTTC.

This sequence joins TRBV27 and TRBJ1-1; 7 bases match TRBD1. Germline V gene sequence: CDR1 MNHEY, CDR2 SMNVEV (reference sequence). V shed 2 bases and J 3 bases; nucleotides not matched to a gene: 9. The CDR3 runs 16 residues. The CDR3 DNA is TGTGCCAGCAGTTTACCCCCCTCGACAGGGTACACTGAAGCTTTCTTT. Translation gives CASSLPPSTGYTEAFF.

The chain carries TRBV30 and TRBJ2-7, with D hard to call. This CDR3 spans 15 amino acids. The ends were cut back, 2 bases at V and 8 bases at J, with 22 bases in the middle. CDR1 GTSNPN and CDR2 SVGIG come from the germline V gene (reference sequence). The CDR3 region is CAWSPIGGSFEKQYF. Here the CDR3 DNA reads TGTGCCTGGAGTCCCATTGGCGGAAGTTTTGAAAAGCAGTACTTC.

The chain uses TRBV7-9 and TRBJ2-1, with 11 bases matching TRBD2. V was clipped by 5 bases and J by 4 bases; unmatched bases: 7. The CDR3 spans 16 residues. Germline V gives CDR1 SEHNR, CDR2 FQNEAQ (reference sequence). The CDR3 protein is CASSQGASGRYNEQFF. In nucleotides, the CDR3 is TGTGCCAGCAGCCAAGGGGCTAGCGGGAGGTACAATGAGCAGTTCTTC. The whole variable domain, filled in from reference TRBV7-9 and TRBJ2-1, reads DTGVSQNPRHKITKRGQNVTFRCDPISEHNRLYWYRQTLGQGPEFLTYFQNEAQLEKSRLLSDRFSAERPKGSFSTLEIQRTEQGDSAMYLCASSQGASGRYNEQFFGPGTRLTVL.